The rows below give T cell receptor beta chains drawn from one sample of a study of cytomegalovirus exposure and HLA in healthy donors. Clones were sequenced by immunoSEQ multiplex PCR, and TCRdb holds only the in-frame ones, with some missing. The table shows under 200,000 clones, with 75% to 85% occurring only once. The sample was PBMCs. Receptors were obtained from a man aged 50 or older in good health and CMV-seropositive. The CDR3 runs from the conserved cysteine through the conserved F or W. Each record gives: CDR3 protein, V gene.

CDR3aa: CASTLSGPSYEQYF
v_gene: TRBV11-1

CDR3aa: CASSSIRGNTEAFF
v_gene: TRBV5-8

CDR3aa: CASSASPGRRVPKGLFF
v_gene: TRBV9

CDR3aa: CASSSGPSNYGYTF
v_gene: TRBV7-3

CDR3aa: CASSSRGYQETQYF
v_gene: TRBV11-2

CDR3aa: CASSWEYSPLHF
v_gene: TRBV7-2

CDR3aa: CASSMDTYEQYF
v_gene: TRBV11-2

CDR3aa: CASSLSRAEEAFF
v_gene: TRBV5-1

CDR3aa: CASSWTGGAGDTQYF
v_gene: TRBV5-1

CDR3aa: CATSDRAEETQYF
v_gene: TRBV10-3

CDR3aa: CSVDGGGRAGELFF
v_gene: TRBV29-1

CDR3aa: CASSSGTVMETQYF
v_gene: TRBV13

CDR3aa: CASSQNRLRSGNTIYF
v_gene: TRBV19

CDR3aa: CASSYRGGPNEKLFF
v_gene: TRBV9

CDR3aa: CASSLQGNQPQHF
v_gene: TRBV18

CDR3aa: CASSSPGQGSGNTIYF
v_gene: TRBV11-2

CDR3aa: CASSEAFIGGYGYTF
v_gene: TRBV6-1

CDR3aa: CASSLGGNYGYTF
v_gene: TRBV4-1

CDR3aa: CASSPSGGSGSYEQYF
v_gene: TRBV5-5

CDR3aa: CASSATGGYGYTF
v_gene: TRBV7-9

CDR3aa: CAWTASGLVDEQFF
v_gene: TRBV30

CDR3aa: CASSTYSGPSYEQYF
v_gene: TRBV7-2

CDR3aa: CASSPTGRIEKLFF
v_gene: TRBV28

CDR3aa: CASGSSSGANVLTF
v_gene: TRBV5-1

CDR3aa: CASSFTSGRASKFF
v_gene: TRBV11-2

CDR3aa: CASSFGTGVGEQYF
v_gene: TRBV5-1

CDR3aa: CASSLAGGGNEQFF
v_gene: TRBV19

CDR3aa: CASSDSVPGANVLTF
v_gene: TRBV2

CDR3aa: CASSLDNSHNQPQHF
v_gene: TRBV5-1

CDR3aa: CASSRGNTEAFF
v_gene: TRBV4-1

CDR3aa: CASSLGQGSCTF
v_gene: TRBV28

CDR3aa: CASSPGGGGQPQHF
v_gene: TRBV28

CDR3aa: CASSLRPGQPQHF
v_gene: TRBV5-4

CDR3aa: CSTYRNTEAFF
v_gene: TRBV20-1

CDR3aa: CASSIFAGRDSYNEQFF
v_gene: TRBV19

CDR3aa: CASSLDRDSQREGYTF
v_gene: TRBV28

CDR3aa: CASSASGGAYEQYF
v_gene: TRBV25-1

CDR3aa: CASSLSHRVNYEQYF
v_gene: TRBV28

CDR3aa: CASSVEGDPSYEQYF
v_gene: TRBV9

CDR3aa: CASSDRVDSPLHF
v_gene: TRBV18

CDR3aa: CASSIGGVNTEAFF
v_gene: TRBV19

CDR3aa: CASSLPSGFTGELFF
v_gene: TRBV5-6

CDR3aa: CASRPALGGGTDTQYF
v_gene: TRBV19

CDR3aa: CASNLEGLTGELFF
v_gene: TRBV4-1

CDR3aa: CASRNTGGRTGELFF
v_gene: TRBV11-2

CDR3aa: CASAGVFRANEQFF
v_gene: TRBV7-9

CDR3aa: CASSPHTDNEQFF
v_gene: TRBV28

CDR3aa: CASSLQGIGETQYF
v_gene: TRBV5-4

CDR3aa: CAYNKRKTGLGHNEQFF
v_gene: TRBV30

CDR3aa: CASSQVTRPGEEQYF
v_gene: TRBV4-3

CDR3aa: CASSLLAFYGYTF
v_gene: TRBV28

CDR3aa: CASSQDRAYEQYF
v_gene: TRBV11-2

CDR3aa: CASSPTGSSNEQFF
v_gene: TRBV18

CDR3aa: CASSHRGDRVGDTQYF
v_gene: TRBV27

CDR3aa: CASRLWGGQSYEQYF
v_gene: TRBV28

CDR3aa: CASSARTGSEKLFF
v_gene: TRBV9

CDR3aa: CASSEGGLNTEAFF
v_gene: TRBV7-9

CDR3aa: CASSLKGGQGDTEAFF
v_gene: TRBV11-1

CDR3aa: CAIRTGSNEQFF
v_gene: TRBV10-3

CDR3aa: CASSRQGNSPLHF
v_gene: TRBV28